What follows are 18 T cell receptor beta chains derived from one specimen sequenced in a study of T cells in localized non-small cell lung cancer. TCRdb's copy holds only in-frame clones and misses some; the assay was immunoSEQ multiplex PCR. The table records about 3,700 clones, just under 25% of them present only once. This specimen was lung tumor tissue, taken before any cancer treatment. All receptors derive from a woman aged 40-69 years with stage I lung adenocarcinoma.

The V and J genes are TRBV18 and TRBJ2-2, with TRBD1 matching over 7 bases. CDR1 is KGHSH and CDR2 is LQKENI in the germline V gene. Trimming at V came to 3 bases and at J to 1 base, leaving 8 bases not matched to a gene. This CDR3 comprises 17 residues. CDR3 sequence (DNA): TGTGCCAGCTCACCTTTTGACAGGGCGAGGAACACCGGGGAGCTGTTTTTT. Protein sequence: CASSPFDRARNTGELFF.

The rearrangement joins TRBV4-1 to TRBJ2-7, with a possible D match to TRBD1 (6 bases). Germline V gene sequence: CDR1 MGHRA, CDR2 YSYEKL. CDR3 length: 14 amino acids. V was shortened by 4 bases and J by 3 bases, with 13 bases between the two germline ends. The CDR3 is CASSPGTLGYEQYF. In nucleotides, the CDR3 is TGCGCCAGCAGCCCAGGGACATTGGGCTACGAGCAGTACTTC.

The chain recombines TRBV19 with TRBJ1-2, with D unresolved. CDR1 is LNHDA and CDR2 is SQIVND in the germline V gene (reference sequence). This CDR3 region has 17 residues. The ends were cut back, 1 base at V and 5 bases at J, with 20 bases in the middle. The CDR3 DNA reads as TGTGCCAGTAGTATAGTTTCTGCAGGTATTGAGGTATATGGCTACACCTTC. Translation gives CASSIVSAGIEVYGYTF. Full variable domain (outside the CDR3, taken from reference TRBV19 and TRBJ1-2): DGGITQSPKYLFRKEGQNVTLSCEQNLNHDAMYWYRQDPGQGLRLIYYSQIVNDFQKGDIAEGYSVSREKKESFPLTVTSAQKNPTAFYLCASSIVSAGIEVYGYTFGSGTRLTVV.

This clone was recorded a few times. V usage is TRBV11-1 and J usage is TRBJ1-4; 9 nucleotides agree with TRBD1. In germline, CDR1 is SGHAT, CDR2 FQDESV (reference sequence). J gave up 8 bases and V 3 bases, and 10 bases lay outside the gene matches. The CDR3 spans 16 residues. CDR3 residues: CASSFRIQGAREKLFF. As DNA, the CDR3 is TGTGCCAGCAGCTTTAGAATACAGGGGGCGCGGGAAAAACTGTTTTTT. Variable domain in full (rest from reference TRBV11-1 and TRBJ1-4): EAEVAQSPRYKITEKSQAVAFWCDPISGHATLYWYRQILGQGPELLVQFQDESVVDDSQLPKDRFSAERLKGVDSTLKIQPAELGDSAMYLCASSFRIQGAREKLFFGSGTQLSVL.

The CDR3 reads CASSPTQNRGLAVGELFF. The DNA of the CDR3 is TGTGCCAGCTCACCAACACAGAACCGCGGACTAGCAGTCGGGGAGCTGTTTTTT. The rearrangement uses TRBV18 and TRBJ2-2; 8 bases are shared with TRBD2. V gave up 2 bases and J gave up 7 bases; unmatched junction bases: 15. Looked up from germline, CDR1 is KGHSH and CDR2 is LQKENI. The CDR3 contains 18 residues.

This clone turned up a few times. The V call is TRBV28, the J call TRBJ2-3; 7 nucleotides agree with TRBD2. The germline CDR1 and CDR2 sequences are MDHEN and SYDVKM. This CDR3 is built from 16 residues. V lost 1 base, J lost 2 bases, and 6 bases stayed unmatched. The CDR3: CASSLLPGRDTDTQYF. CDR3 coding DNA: TGTGCCAGCAGTTTATTGCCAGGGAGGGACACAGATACGCAGTATTTT.

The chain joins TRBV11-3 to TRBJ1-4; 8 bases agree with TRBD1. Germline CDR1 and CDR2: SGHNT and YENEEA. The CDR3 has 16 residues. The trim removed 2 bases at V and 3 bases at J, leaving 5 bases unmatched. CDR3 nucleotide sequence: TGTGCCAGCAGCTTATACAGGGGGTCGGCTAATGAAAAACTGTTTTTT. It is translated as CASSLYRGSANEKLFF.

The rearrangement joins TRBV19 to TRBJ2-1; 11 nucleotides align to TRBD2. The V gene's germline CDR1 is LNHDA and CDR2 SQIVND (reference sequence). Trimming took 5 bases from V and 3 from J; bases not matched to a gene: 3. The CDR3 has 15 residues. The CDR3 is CASSLTSGDYNEQFF. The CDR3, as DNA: TGTGCCAGTAGTTTGACTAGCGGGGACTACAATGAGCAGTTCTTC.

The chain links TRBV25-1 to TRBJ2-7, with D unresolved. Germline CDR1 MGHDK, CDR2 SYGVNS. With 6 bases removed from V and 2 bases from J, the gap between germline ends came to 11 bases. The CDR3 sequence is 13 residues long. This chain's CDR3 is CASSPSLAYEQYF. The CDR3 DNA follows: TGTGCCAGCAGCCCCTCCCTGGCCTACGAGCAGTACTTC.

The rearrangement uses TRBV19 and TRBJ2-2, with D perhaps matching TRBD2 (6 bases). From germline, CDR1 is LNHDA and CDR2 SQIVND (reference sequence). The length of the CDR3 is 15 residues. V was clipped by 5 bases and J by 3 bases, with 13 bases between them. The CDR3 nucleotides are TGTGCCAGTAGTTCGCGGGGCTGGGACACCGGGGAGCTGTTTTTT. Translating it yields CASSSRGWDTGELFF.

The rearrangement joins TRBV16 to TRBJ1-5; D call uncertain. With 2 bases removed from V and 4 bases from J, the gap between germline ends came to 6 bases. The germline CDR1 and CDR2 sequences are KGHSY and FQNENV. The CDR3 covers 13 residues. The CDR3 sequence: CASSQQENQPQHF. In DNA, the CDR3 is TGTGCCAGCAGCCAACAGGAAAATCAGCCCCAGCATTTT.

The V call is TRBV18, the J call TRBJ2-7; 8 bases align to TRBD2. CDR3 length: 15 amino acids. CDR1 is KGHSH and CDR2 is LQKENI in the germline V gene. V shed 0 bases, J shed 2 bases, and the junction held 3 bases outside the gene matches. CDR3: CASSPPSGNAYEQYF. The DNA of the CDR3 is TGTGCCAGCTCACCACCTAGCGGGAACGCCTACGAGCAGTACTTC.

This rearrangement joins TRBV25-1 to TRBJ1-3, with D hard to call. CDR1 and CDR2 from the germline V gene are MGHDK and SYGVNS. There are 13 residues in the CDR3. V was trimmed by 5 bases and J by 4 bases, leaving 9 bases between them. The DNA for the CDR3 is TGTGCCAGCAGTCGAGTTTACGGAAACACCATATATTTT. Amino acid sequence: CASSRVYGNTIYF.

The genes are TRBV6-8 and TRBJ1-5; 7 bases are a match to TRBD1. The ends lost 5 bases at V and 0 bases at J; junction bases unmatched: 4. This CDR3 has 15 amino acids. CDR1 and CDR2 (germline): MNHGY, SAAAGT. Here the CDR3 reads CASSRTGLSNQPQHF. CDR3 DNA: TGTGCCAGCAGTCGGACAGGACTTAGCAATCAGCCCCAGCATTTT.

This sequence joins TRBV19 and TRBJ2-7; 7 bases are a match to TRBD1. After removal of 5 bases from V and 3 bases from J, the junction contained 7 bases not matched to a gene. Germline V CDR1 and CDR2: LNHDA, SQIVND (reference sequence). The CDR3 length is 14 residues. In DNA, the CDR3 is TGTGCCAGTAGTCCAGGGGGTAAACGCTACGAGCAGTACTTC. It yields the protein CASSPGGKRYEQYF.

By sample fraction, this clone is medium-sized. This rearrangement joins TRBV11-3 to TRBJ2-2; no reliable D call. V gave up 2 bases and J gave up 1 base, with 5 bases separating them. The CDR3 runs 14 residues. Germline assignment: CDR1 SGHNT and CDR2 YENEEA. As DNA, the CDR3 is TGTGCCAGCAGCTTAAGAGGGAACACCGGGGAGCTGTTTTTT. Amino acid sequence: CASSLRGNTGELFF.

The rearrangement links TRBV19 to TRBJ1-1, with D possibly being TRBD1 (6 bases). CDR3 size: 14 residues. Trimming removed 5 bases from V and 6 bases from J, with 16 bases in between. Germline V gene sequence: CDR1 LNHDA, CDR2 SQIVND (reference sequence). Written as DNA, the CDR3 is TGTGCCAGTAGTGAAGGGTGGGGGGGCCCTGAAGCTTTCTTT. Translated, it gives CASSEGWGGPEAFF.

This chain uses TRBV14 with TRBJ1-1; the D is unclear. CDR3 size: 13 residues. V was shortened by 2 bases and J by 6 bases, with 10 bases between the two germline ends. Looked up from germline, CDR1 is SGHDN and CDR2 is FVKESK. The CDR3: CASSQLDGAEAFF. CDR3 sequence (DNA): TGTGCCAGCAGCCAACTAGATGGGGCTGAAGCTTTCTTT.